This record concerns one TCR beta chain sequence. The clone's antigen remains unknown. Nothing much larger sits one base from this clone, and base qualities are not available. The immunoSEQ Assay, a bias-controlled multiplex PCR, was used to amplify TCRbeta CDR3 regions from genomic DNA. The published analysis was carried out like this. Within the assay, amplification of reference gene primers was used to estimate how many nucleated cells each sample contained. To quantify the absolute abundance of each unique TCRbeta CDR3 rearrangement, sequence reads were collapsed and filtered. For each sample, productive Simpson clonality was calculated by taking the square root of Simpson's diversity index across productive rearrangements. TCRdb stores this immuneACCESS table with in-frame sequences only. Part of the clones is absent; in the studies checked, under half of the shortfall reflects unresolved V genes, and no reason is known for the rest. The DNA gave D and trimming, while V, J and clone size come from that table. This sample is represented by over 100,000 clones; 87% of them were singletons. The ten top clones hold roughly 5.6% of the sample.

This sample stems from a study of blood T cell repertoires in COVID-19 (TCRdb year 2020). Study-wide context: Samples from collaborators originated in the United States, Italy and Spain and spanned both the acute and convalescent phases of COVID-19. The prospective study material was composed of cDNA or gDNA derived from T cells, B-cell-depleted T cells, or PBMCs. The dataset comprised deeply sampled blood TCRbeta repertoires from subjects exposed to, actively infected with, or recovered from COVID-19. The repertoires were released in a freely available public database intended as a resource for research on the immune response to SARS-CoV-2. The samples were drawn from two sources: the first 160 participants of the ongoing ImmuneRACE study, and 950 to 1,500 subjects contributed by 6 global collaborators. The sample metadata nearly always contained a de-identified subject ID, COVID-19 status, age in years and sex. Where HLA class I and class II types were available, the types were taken from metadata supplied by the sample provider, not from assay-based typing. Study-wide findings and limitations: How much clinical and demographic metadata was included differed by source and by participant, and the metadata was provided uncurated.

The germline V gene supplies CDR1 MDHEN and CDR2 SYDVKM. Deletion took 5 bases off V and 3 bases off J, with a span of 14 bases between the germline ends. The CDR3, cysteine through phenylalanine, is 14 amino acids long. Only the CDR3 DNA stays, 42 bases, in frame from base 1. One collaborating source in Seattle enrolled patients during active infection and followed them longitudinally through the course of disease. Whole blood was collected in K2EDTA tubes by collaborating institutions according to the institutions' own protocols. For TCRbeta analysis, collaborators shipped samples as frozen whole blood, isolated PBMCs, or DNA extracted from either of those sample types.

The chain is assembled from TRBV28 and TRBJ2-7; a weak D assignment points to TRBD1 (5 bases agree). What was sequenced was peripheral blood. The receptor's source is a woman between 45 and 60 years old with COVID-19, enrolled during active disease. The CDR3 amino acid sequence is: CASSTNRPRYEQYF. The sequenced DNA is TGTGCCAGCAGTACCAACAGGCCCCGCTACGAGCAGTACTTC.